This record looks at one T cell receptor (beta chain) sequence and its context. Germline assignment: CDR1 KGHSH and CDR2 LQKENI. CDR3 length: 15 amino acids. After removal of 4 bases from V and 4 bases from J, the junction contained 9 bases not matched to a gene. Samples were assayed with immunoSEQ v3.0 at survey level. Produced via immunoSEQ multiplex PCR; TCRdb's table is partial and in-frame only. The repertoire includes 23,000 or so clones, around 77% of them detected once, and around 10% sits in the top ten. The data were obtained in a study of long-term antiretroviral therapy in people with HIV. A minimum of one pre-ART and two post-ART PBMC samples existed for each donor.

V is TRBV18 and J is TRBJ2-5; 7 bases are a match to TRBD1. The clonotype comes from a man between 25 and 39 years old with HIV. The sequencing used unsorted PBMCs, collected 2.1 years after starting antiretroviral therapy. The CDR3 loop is CASSLDRDVSETQYF. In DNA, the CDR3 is TGTGCCAGCTCACTAGACAGGGATGTATCAGAGACCCAGTACTTC.